What follows is one TCR beta chain and its context. What it binds is not known. The record originates from a study of OX40 agonist ivuxolimab in advanced cancers. Study summary: Those enrolled were 70% to 85% male, with a mean age of approximately 60 years and ages from about 20 to 90. Enrollees could have had prior anti-PD-1, anti-PD-L1 or anti-CTLA-4 therapy, which more than 30% had received.

The table came from immunoSEQ multiplex PCR; TCRdb's copy has only in-frame clones and leaves some out. The profile shows about 73,000 clones, roughly four fifths of them singletons. The CDR3 contains 13 residues. CDR1 and CDR2 (germline): SGHTA, FQGNSA. The V end was cut by 4 bases, the J end by 0 bases, with 1 base between. Study results and limitations: The study observed clonal expansion of CD4+ and CD8+ blood T cells by week 6 at 0.1 to 3.0 mg/kg.

The material was CD4+ or CD8+ T cells sorted from blood, obtained in a trial of the OX40 agonist ivuxolimab. The receptor's source is an adult with an advanced solid tumor such as melanoma, head and neck, liver or kidney cancer. This chain joins TRBV7-2 and TRBJ2-6; no firm D call. The CDR3 here is CASSYSGANVLTF. CDR3 DNA: TGTGCCAGCAGCTACTCTGGGGCCAACGTCCTGACTTTC.